The 32 T cell receptor beta chains listed next were all sequenced from one sample in a study of CD8 T cells in ankylosing spondylitis. Broader study findings: The study identified a TCR beta motif of under ten highly homologous variants that appeared characteristic of ankylosing spondylitis blood.

A single record per CDR3 protein comes from TCRdb applying MiXCR to the 5' RACE reads. The sample contains roughly 700,000 distinct CDR3 sequences, 15% to 20% of which appear only once. The antigens these receptors bind are not known. The sample comprised blood, either unsorted or a sorted T cell fraction (not recorded which). The source is a male donor with ankylosing spondylitis.

The V and J genes are TRBV12-3 or TRBV12-4 and TRBJ2-1; D perhaps matches TRBD1 (6 bases). Trimming took off 6 bases at V and 2 bases at J, with 11 bases between the two ends. This CDR3 has 14 residues. CDR3 nucleotides: TGTGCCAGCAGCTCGACAGGAACCTACAATGAGCAGTTCTTC. It translates to CASSSTGTYNEQFF.

The chain joins TRBV12-3 or TRBV12-4 to TRBJ2-3, with D possibly TRBD2 on 5 matching bases. The V and J ends lost 1 base and 3 bases respectively, with 14 bases between them. The CDR3 covers 16 residues. CDR3 nucleotides: TGTGCCAGCAGTTTAGTCGAGCGAGGGTTGACAGATACGCAGTATTTT. Encoded protein: CASSLVERGLTDTQYF.

This chain uses TRBV5-1 with TRBJ1-1; the D is unclear. In germline, CDR1 is SGHRS, CDR2 YFSETQ. The CDR3 extends over 16 amino acids. Trimming left V 1 base short and J 1 base short, with 14 bases between. In DNA form, the CDR3 reads TGCGCCAGCAGCTTGATTTCTCAGCCTAAGAACACTGAAGCTTTCTTT. It is translated as CASSLISQPKNTEAFF.

This clonotype has just a few counts. This sequence joins TRBV20-1 and TRBJ2-7, with TRBD2 matching over 11 bases. The CDR3 consists of 15 residues. V gave up 4 bases and J gave up 0 bases; unmatched junction bases: 5. Germline-derived CDR1 and CDR2 are DFQATT and SNEGSKA (reference sequence). CDR3 amino acids: CSANRLAGTSYEQYF. CDR3 in DNA: TGCAGTGCTAATCGACTAGCGGGAACCTCCTACGAGCAGTACTTC.

This clonotype was detected only a few times. The V call is TRBV7-2, the J call TRBJ1-2; 7 positions match TRBD1. CDR3 size: 17 residues. CDR1 is SGHTA, CDR2 FQGNSA, per germline. V shed 2 bases, J shed 0 bases, and the junction held 9 bases outside the gene matches. CDR3 amino acids: CASSLTGTDVTNYGYTF. The CDR3 region has the DNA TGTGCCAGCAGCTTAACCGGGACAGACGTCACTAACTATGGCTACACCTTC. The full variable domain, completed using reference TRBV7-2 and TRBJ1-2, is GAGVSQSPSNKVTEKGKDVELRCDPISGHTALYWYRQSLGQGLEFLIYFQGNSAPDKSGLPSDRFSAERTGGSVSTLTIQRTQQEDSAVYLCASSLTGTDVTNYGYTFGSGTRLTVV.

This clonotype has a handful of counts. The CDR3 coding sequence is TGTGCCAGCAGTGCCCCCAGATCGGGCAATCAGCCCCAGCATTTT. This codes for CASSAPRSGNQPQHF. The J gene is TRBJ1-5, the V gene TRBV6-1; D gene ambiguous. This CDR3 region has 15 residues. Germline CDR1 and CDR2: MNHNS and SASEGT. V was cut by 4 bases and J by 2 bases, with 12 bases left in between.

The chain links TRBV5-1 to TRBJ1-2; TRBD1 might be the D (5 bases). Trimming shortened V by 4 bases and J by 3 bases, and 19 bases separated the two germline ends. CDR1 and CDR2 (germline): SGHRS, YFSETQ. The CDR3 totals 16 residues. This CDR3 reads CASSQGRGEGHYGYTF. Written as DNA, the CDR3 is TGCGCCAGCAGCCAAGGGCGCGGGGAGGGGCACTATGGCTACACCTTC.

The chain recombines TRBV5-1 with TRBJ2-1; perhaps TRBD2 as D (6 bases). Looked up from germline, CDR1 is SGHRS and CDR2 is YFSETQ. Trimming pared 0 bases from V and 8 bases from J, leaving 15 bases between. The CDR3 runs to 15 residues. CDR3 nucleotides: TGCGCCAGCAGCTTGGTGGGGGGAGGAAGGGATGAGCAGTTCTTC. Its protein is CASSLVGGGRDEQFF.

This clonotype was picked up a small number of times. The chain joins TRBV2 to TRBJ1-1; D is unclear. Deletions cut 1 base from V and 3 bases from J, with 12 bases between. The CDR3 is 15 amino acids. The V gene's germline CDR1 is SNHLY and CDR2 FYNNEI. In nucleotides, the CDR3 is TGTGCCAGCAGTGAAGGACCTTTTCGGGACACTGAAGCTTTCTTT. This gives the protein CASSEGPFRDTEAFF.

V and J are TRBV4-3 and TRBJ2-2; D might be TRBD2 (7 bases). This CDR3 is 15 amino acids long. Germline V gene data show CDR1 as LGHNA and CDR2 as YSLEER. Trimming removed 4 bases at V and 6 bases at J, with 15 bases between. For the CDR3, the DNA is TGCGCCAGCAGCCCGCAACAGGGAGGGCCCGGGGAGCTGTTTTTT. Protein product: CASSPQQGGPGELFF.

This clonotype was found a few times. The V call is TRBV7-2, the J call TRBJ2-7; no clear D gene. V lost 4 bases and J lost 6, with 16 bases in between. This CDR3 has 14 amino acids. CDR1 SGHTA and CDR2 FQGNSA come from the germline V gene. CDR3 nucleotides: TGTGCCAGCAGCTCGGACCCCACTCCTTGCGAGCAGTACTTC. It encodes CASSSDPTPCEQYF.

The rearrangement links TRBV5-1 to TRBJ2-7; 9 bases are shared with TRBD1. CDR1 is SGHRS and CDR2 is YFSETQ in the germline V gene. Trimming cost V 4 bases and J 2 bases; bases outside gene matches: 7. CDR3 size: 15 residues. CDR3 residues: CASSTGDRVTYEQYF. CDR3 coding DNA: TGCGCCAGCAGCACCGGGGACAGGGTGACCTACGAGCAGTACTTC.

The rearrangement links TRBV10-1 to TRBJ2-3, with 10 bases aligning to TRBD2. This CDR3 is 14 amino acids long. CDR1 and CDR2 from the germline V gene are WNHNN and SYGVQD (reference sequence). Trimming took 3 bases from V and 4 from J; bases not matched to a gene: 1. This CDR3 is CASSDSGGSDTQYF. The CDR3 bases are TGCGCCAGCAGTGATAGCGGGGGGTCAGATACGCAGTATTTT.

This clonotype has more than one count but fewer than ten. The J gene is TRBJ1-1, the V gene TRBV11-2; no definite D call. From germline, CDR1 is SGHAT and CDR2 FQNNGV. The V and J ends lost 0 bases and 6 bases respectively, with 14 bases between them. There are 15 residues in the CDR3. The CDR3 DNA reads as TGTGCCAGCAGCTTAGATGGGTTTGGCGGGGCTGAAGCTTTCTTT. Protein: CASSLDGFGGAEAFF.

This clonotype was seen more than once but under ten times. V usage is TRBV12-3 or TRBV12-4 and J usage is TRBJ2-5; either TRBD1 or TRBD2 may fit D (5 bases each). CDR3 length: 16 residues. Deletions cut 9 bases from V and 2 bases from J, with 22 bases between. CDR3 DNA sequence: TGTGCCAGTGAACCGGGACGGAACCCAACACAAGAGACCCAGTACTTC. This encodes CASEPGRNPTQETQYF.

In its sample, this clonotype was seen a few times. The chain uses TRBV12-3 or TRBV12-4 and TRBJ2-1; no clear D. The V and J ends lost 3 bases and 4 bases respectively, with 13 bases between them. The CDR3 runs 15 residues. Here the CDR3 reads CASSFRLLEYNEQFF. CDR3 bases: TGTGCCAGCAGTTTTAGACTCCTCGAGTACAATGAGCAGTTCTTC.

This clonotype has only a few counts. The chain links TRBV29-1 to TRBJ2-7; no reliable D call. In germline, CDR1 is SQVTM, CDR2 ANQGSEA. V lost 5 bases and J lost 6, with 17 bases in between. CDR3 length equals 13 residues. Here the CDR3 reads CSVFEVPYREQYF. CDR3 DNA: TGCAGCGTTTTTGAGGTCCCTTACCGCGAGCAGTACTTC.

This chain joins TRBV10-3 and TRBJ1-5; D ambiguous. V lost 4 bases to trimming and J lost 1 base, with 14 bases between them. Per germline, CDR1 ENHRY and CDR2 SYGVKD. CDR3 size: 16 residues. The chain's CDR3 is CAISAGSPGSNQPQHF. The CDR3 DNA follows: TGTGCCATCAGTGCGGGATCCCCGGGGAGCAATCAGCCCCAGCATTTT.

This clonotype appeared a few times. The chain has TRBV2 and TRBJ2-1; possible D gene TRBD1, 6 bases. Trimming stripped 1 base from V and 2 bases from J, with 9 bases between. The CDR3 consists of 15 residues. Germline assignment: CDR1 SNHLY and CDR2 FYNNEI. CDR3 sequence reads: CASSEEDRTYNEQFF. The CDR3, as DNA: TGTGCCAGCAGTGAAGAGGACAGAACCTACAATGAGCAGTTCTTC.

The chain is built from TRBV20-1 and TRBJ2-7; D gene unclear. V shed 0 bases and J shed 0 bases, with 15 bases lying between them. This CDR3 region has 16 residues. Germline CDR1 is DFQATT and CDR2 is SNEGSKA (reference sequence). The CDR3 spells CSARDMEQLNSYEQYF. CDR3 bases: TGCAGTGCTAGAGACATGGAACAGCTGAACTCCTACGAGCAGTACTTC.

This clonotype is a singleton in its sample. This chain links TRBV10-2 with TRBJ1-6, with TRBD1 as a possible D gene (5 bases). From germline, CDR1 is WSHSY and CDR2 SAAADI. Trimming took 5 bases from V and 6 from J, leaving 14 bases between them. CDR3 size: 15 residues. For the CDR3, the DNA is TGCGCCAGCAGTATTGGACATTATCCTAATTCACCCCTCCACTTT. Protein sequence: CASSIGHYPNSPLHF.

This clonotype was recorded a few times. This chain uses TRBV9 with TRBJ2-2; D may be TRBD2 (6 bases). V shed 4 bases and J shed 1 base, with 17 bases lying between them. CDR3 length: 17 amino acids. Germline V gene lookup returns CDR1 SGDLS and CDR2 YYNGEE. This chain's CDR3 is CASSIRTSGENTGELFF. CDR3 sequence (DNA): TGTGCCAGCAGCATTCGGACATCGGGAGAGAACACCGGGGAGCTGTTTTTT.

This chain connects TRBV20-1 to TRBJ2-3, with 8 bases identical to TRBD2. Trimming cost V 0 bases and J 10 bases; bases outside gene matches: 12. This CDR3 is built from 15 residues. From germline, CDR1 is DFQATT and CDR2 SNEGSKA (reference sequence). CDR3: CSARDTGGLRYAQYF. The CDR3 DNA reads TGCAGTGCTAGAGATACGGGGGGGCTGAGGTATGCGCAGTATTTT.

The chain links TRBV12-3 or TRBV12-4 to TRBJ2-1, with TRBD2 identical over 7 bases. The CDR3 loop spans 13 amino acids. Unmatched junction bases numbered 9, after V lost 1 base and J lost 15 bases. CDR3: CASSLGSGPVGFF. DNA of the CDR3: TGTGCCAGCAGTTTAGGTAGCGGGCCGGTGGGGTTCTTC.

The table lists this clonotype with many counts. The chain is built from TRBV12-3 or TRBV12-4 and TRBJ2-2; D is undetermined. This CDR3 spans 16 amino acids. The germline V and J ends were trimmed by 6 bases and 1 base, with 15 bases remaining between them. This CDR3 is CASSPGATMNTGELFF. The CDR3 bases are TGTGCCAGCAGCCCCGGAGCCACGATGAACACCGGGGAGCTGTTTTTT.

There are a few counts of this clonotype. This sequence joins TRBV5-1 and TRBJ2-1, with D perhaps matching TRBD2 (5 bases). Germline assignment: CDR1 SGHRS and CDR2 YFSETQ. The V gene lost 3 bases and the J gene lost 2 bases, with 12 bases spanning the gap. The length of the CDR3 is 15 residues. CDR3 nucleotides: TGCGCCAGCAGCTCCTCCGGGAAAACCTACAATGAGCAGTTCTTC. Its translation: CASSSSGKTYNEQFF.

Many counts were recorded for this clonotype. In DNA, the CDR3 is TGTGCCAGCAGTCTATTGGGGGGAGGGTACAATGAGCAGTTCTTC. Its protein is CASSLLGGGYNEQFF. The chain links TRBV12-3 or TRBV12-4 to TRBJ2-1, with TRBD2 identical over 7 bases. V trimming: 5 bases; J trimming: 4 bases; junction bases outside the gene matches: 8. The length of the CDR3 is 15 residues.

This chain uses TRBV12-3 or TRBV12-4 with TRBJ1-3, with D tentatively TRBD1 (5 bases). The V end was cut by 2 bases, the J end by 4 bases, with 15 bases between. The CDR3 runs to 16 residues. The CDR3, as DNA: TGTGCCAGCAGTTTACAGGGCGTAACGGGGGGAAACACCATATATTTT. Its protein is CASSLQGVTGGNTIYF.

This clonotype appeared once. The V and J genes are TRBV20-1 and TRBJ2-3; 8 nucleotides align to TRBD2. J gave up 4 bases and V 4 bases, and 7 bases lay outside the gene matches. Germline V gene sequence: CDR1 DFQATT, CDR2 SNEGSKA (reference sequence). CDR3 length: 14 residues. The CDR3 nucleotides read TGCAGTGCTATTCCAGGACTAGCCCCAGATACGCAGTATTTT. It specifies CSAIPGLAPDTQYF.

J is TRBJ1-1 and V is TRBV10-3, with a possible D match to TRBD1 (5 bases). The CDR3 contains 16 residues. Between the trimmed V and J ends, which lost 4 bases and 4 bases, there was a span of 19 bases. The germline V gene encodes CDR1 ENHRY and CDR2 SYGVKD. CDR3 protein: CAISVLAGSGGTEAFF. CDR3 bases: TGTGCCATCAGTGTTTTGGCAGGGTCGGGTGGCACTGAAGCTTTCTTT.

The rearrangement uses TRBV6-5 and TRBJ1-2; 11 bases match TRBD1. Germline values: CDR1 MNHEY, CDR2 SVGAGI. CDR3 size: 16 residues. Unmatched junction bases numbered 2, after V lost 2 bases and J lost 0 bases. CDR3 in DNA: TGTGCCAGCAGTTACGGGGACAGGGGGACTAACTATGGCTACACCTTC. This encodes CASSYGDRGTNYGYTF.

The chain carries TRBV7-2 and TRBJ2-3, with 8 bases lining up with TRBD2. Unmatched junction bases numbered 3, after V lost 4 bases and J lost 3 bases. The CDR3 is 14 residues long. CDR1 SGHTA and CDR2 FQGNSA come from the germline V gene. CDR3 in amino acids: CASSSVAGTDTQYF. CDR3 coding DNA: TGTGCCAGCAGCTCGGTAGCGGGGACAGATACGCAGTATTTT.